The rows below give T cell receptor beta chains drawn from one sample of a study of T-cell reconstitution after alpha-beta-depleted transplantation in children. MiXCR was run by TCRdb on the PCR reads, yielding one entry per CDR3 protein. This table has 250,000 or so distinct CDR3 sequences, just under 8.5% appearing once. This sample comprised PBMCs, mostly from graft donor cells, obtained 180 days after TCRalphabeta/CD19-depleted stem cell transplant. These receptors all come from a male patient younger than 18 who had a stem cell transplant for acute lymphoblastic leukemia, so the T cells may come from the graft donor. Both conserved end residues are part of each CDR3. Fields, in order: J gene, D gene, clone size, V gene, CDR3 DNA, CDR3 protein. A D gene is named only where the DNA matches it firmly. Clone size is stated in some rows and not others, as once, few, many or a class when expanded.

j_gene: TRBJ1-3
d_gene: NA
abundance: many
v_gene: TRBV20-1
CDR3nt: TGCAGTGCTAGAGATCTTGGCGGCTCTGGAAACACCATATATTTT
CDR3aa: CSARDLGGSGNTIYF

j_gene: TRBJ1-2
d_gene: TRBD1
abundance: many
v_gene: TRBV3-1
CDR3nt: TGTGCCAGCAGCCAAGAACCCACAGGGGGCTATGGCTACACCTTC
CDR3aa: CASSQEPTGGYGYTF

j_gene: TRBJ1-3
d_gene: NA
abundance: many
v_gene: TRBV12-3/TRBV12-4
CDR3nt: TGTGCCAGCAGTTTACGCGGGGCTGGAAACACCATATATTTT
CDR3aa: CASSLRGAGNTIYF

j_gene: TRBJ2-7
d_gene: TRBD2
abundance: many
v_gene: TRBV5-1
CDR3nt: TGCGCCAGCAGCACCCTAGGGTACCGGACTAGCGTATACGAGCAGTACTTC
CDR3aa: CASSTLGYRTSVYEQYF

j_gene: TRBJ2-7
d_gene: NA
abundance: NA
v_gene: TRBV20-1
CDR3nt: TGCAGTGCTTCCCAACAATCGGTCTACGAGCAGTACTTC
CDR3aa: CSASQQSVYEQYF

j_gene: TRBJ2-1
d_gene: TRBD1
abundance: NA
v_gene: TRBV12-3/TRBV12-4
CDR3nt: TGTGCCATCCGGGGACAGGGCTTATACAATGAGCAGTTCTTC
CDR3aa: CAIRGQGLYNEQFF

j_gene: TRBJ1-2
d_gene: TRBD1
abundance: many
v_gene: TRBV6-5
CDR3nt: TGTGCCAGCAGTTACTTACAGGGGGGCATCGGCTATGGCTACACCTTC
CDR3aa: CASSYLQGGIGYGYTF

j_gene: TRBJ2-7
d_gene: TRBD2
abundance: NA
v_gene: TRBV20-1
CDR3nt: TGCAGTGCTAGCGGGGGGGGGGTCCCCTACGAGCAGTACTTC
CDR3aa: CSASGGGVPYEQYF

j_gene: TRBJ2-2
d_gene: TRBD1
abundance: many
v_gene: TRBV28
CDR3nt: TGTGCCAGCAGTTTCGACAGGGTGGCCGGGGAGCTGTTTTTT
CDR3aa: CASSFDRVAGELFF

j_gene: TRBJ2-1
d_gene: NA
abundance: many
v_gene: TRBV28
CDR3nt: TGTGCCAGCAGTTTAATCCTAGGGGGAGAGGGTGAGCAGTTCTTC
CDR3aa: CASSLILGGEGEQFF

j_gene: TRBJ2-1
d_gene: NA
abundance: many
v_gene: TRBV7-6
CDR3nt: TGTGCCAGCAGCACAACCGGGGCTGGGAGTGAGCAGTTCTTC
CDR3aa: CASSTTGAGSEQFF

j_gene: TRBJ2-7
d_gene: NA
abundance: many
v_gene: TRBV6-2/TRBV6-3
CDR3nt: TGTGCCAGCAGTTTCACCGCCCACTACGAGCAGTACTTC
CDR3aa: CASSFTAHYEQYF

j_gene: TRBJ1-1
d_gene: NA
abundance: many
v_gene: TRBV12-3/TRBV12-4
CDR3nt: TGTGCCAGCAGCTTTCGGAACAGGGCAGGTGAAGCTTTCTTT
CDR3aa: CASSFRNRAGEAFF

j_gene: TRBJ1-3
d_gene: NA
abundance: many
v_gene: TRBV7-2
CDR3nt: TGTGCCAGCAGGGCTCAGACCTGGAACACCATATATTTT
CDR3aa: CASRAQTWNTIYF

j_gene: TRBJ2-7
d_gene: NA
abundance: NA
v_gene: TRBV2
CDR3nt: TGTGCCCTCAAGCAAGGGGGCTACGAGCAGTACTTC
CDR3aa: CALKQGGYEQYF

j_gene: TRBJ2-3
d_gene: NA
abundance: many
v_gene: TRBV28
CDR3nt: TGTGCCAGCAGTTTTGGGACACACACAGATACGCAGTATTTT
CDR3aa: CASSFGTHTDTQYF

j_gene: TRBJ2-6
d_gene: NA
abundance: many
v_gene: TRBV7-3
CDR3nt: TGTGCCAGCAGCTTAAGCGGGAAGAGTTCTGGGGCCAACGTCCTGACTTTC
CDR3aa: CASSLSGKSSGANVLTF

j_gene: TRBJ1-4
d_gene: NA
abundance: many
v_gene: TRBV29-1
CDR3nt: TGCAGCGTTGCGACGTACCTAGGACTGTTTTTT
CDR3aa: CSVATYLGLFF

j_gene: TRBJ2-1
d_gene: TRBD2
abundance: many
v_gene: TRBV24-1
CDR3nt: TGTGCCACCAGTGATCCCGGGACTAGCGGGAGAGATGAGCAGTTCTTC
CDR3aa: CATSDPGTSGRDEQFF

j_gene: TRBJ2-5
d_gene: NA
abundance: many
v_gene: TRBV13
CDR3nt: TGTGCCAGCAGCAACCGGACTAAGCCACTCCAAGAGACCCAGTACTTC
CDR3aa: CASSNRTKPLQETQYF

j_gene: TRBJ2-3
d_gene: NA
abundance: many
v_gene: TRBV28
CDR3nt: TGTGCCAGCAGTGCGACGAACCGCGATACGCAGTATTTT
CDR3aa: CASSATNRDTQYF

j_gene: TRBJ1-1
d_gene: NA
abundance: many
v_gene: TRBV5-1
CDR3nt: TGCGCCAGCAGCATCCGGGACGGGCGCATGAACACTGAAGCTTTCTTT
CDR3aa: CASSIRDGRMNTEAFF

j_gene: TRBJ2-7
d_gene: TRBD2
abundance: few
v_gene: TRBV9
CDR3nt: TGTGCCAGCAGCGTAGTAGCGGGAGTCCACGAGCAGTACTTC
CDR3aa: CASSVVAGVHEQYF

j_gene: TRBJ1-6
d_gene: TRBD1
abundance: many
v_gene: TRBV5-1
CDR3nt: TGCGCCAGCAGCCGTGACGGGGGCCCAGGGGGGGTCGCCTATTCACCCCTCCACTTT
CDR3aa: CASSRDGGPGGVAYSPLHF

j_gene: TRBJ2-1
d_gene: TRBD2
abundance: many
v_gene: TRBV7-2
CDR3nt: TGTGCCAGCAGCTTTCTAGCGGGAGGTGCCTACAATGAGCAGTTCTTC
CDR3aa: CASSFLAGGAYNEQFF

j_gene: TRBJ2-3
d_gene: TRBD2
abundance: many
v_gene: TRBV7-9
CDR3nt: TGTGCCAGCAGCTTAGTACGTGGGAGCGGGAGCCCAGATACGCAGTATTTT
CDR3aa: CASSLVRGSGSPDTQYF

j_gene: TRBJ1-5
d_gene: NA
abundance: many
v_gene: TRBV7-6
CDR3nt: TGTGCCAGCAGCTTAGCCAATAATCAGCCCCAGCATTTT
CDR3aa: CASSLANNQPQHF

j_gene: TRBJ2-3
d_gene: NA
abundance: many
v_gene: TRBV6-2/TRBV6-3
CDR3nt: TGTGCCAGCAGTCTCGGGAATACGCAGTATTTT
CDR3aa: CASSLGNTQYF

j_gene: TRBJ2-2
d_gene: TRBD2
abundance: many
v_gene: TRBV7-2
CDR3nt: TGTGCCAGCAGCTCTAGCGGGGGGGCCACCACCGGGGAGCTGTTTTTT
CDR3aa: CASSSSGGATTGELFF

j_gene: TRBJ1-5
d_gene: NA
abundance: NA
v_gene: TRBV19
CDR3nt: TGTGCCAGTAGTATGAAAGGTGATCAGCCCCAGCATTTT
CDR3aa: CASSMKGDQPQHF

j_gene: TRBJ2-2
d_gene: NA
abundance: many
v_gene: TRBV5-1
CDR3nt: TGCGCCAGCAGCTCAGTTGAGGCCGGGGAGCTGTTTTTT
CDR3aa: CASSSVEAGELFF

j_gene: TRBJ1-2
d_gene: NA
abundance: many
v_gene: TRBV6-2/TRBV6-3
CDR3nt: TGTGCCAGCAGACTTTCCGGGCCTTGGCCAAACTATGGCTACACCTTC
CDR3aa: CASRLSGPWPNYGYTF

j_gene: TRBJ2-7
d_gene: TRBD2
abundance: many
v_gene: TRBV29-1
CDR3nt: TGCAGCGTGGGGGGGACTAGCGGCGGGCAGTACTTC
CDR3aa: CSVGGTSGGQYF

j_gene: TRBJ1-1
d_gene: NA
abundance: many
v_gene: TRBV4-3
CDR3nt: TGCGCCAGCAGCCAAGAACTGTGGTGGGTCAGGGACGACACTGAAGCTTTCTTT
CDR3aa: CASSQELWWVRDDTEAFF

j_gene: TRBJ1-5
d_gene: TRBD1
abundance: many
v_gene: TRBV28
CDR3nt: TGTGCCAGCAGTGGGACAGGAAGGTTTCAGCCCCAGCATTTT
CDR3aa: CASSGTGRFQPQHF

j_gene: TRBJ2-7
d_gene: NA
abundance: many
v_gene: TRBV20-1
CDR3nt: TGCAGTGCTAGCTCAGGGGCGGGGGAGCAGTACTTC
CDR3aa: CSASSGAGEQYF

j_gene: TRBJ2-7
d_gene: NA
abundance: many
v_gene: TRBV20-1
CDR3nt: TGCAGTGCCAACTGGGACGAGCAGTACTTC
CDR3aa: CSANWDEQYF

j_gene: TRBJ1-3
d_gene: NA
abundance: NA
v_gene: TRBV5-1
CDR3nt: TGCGCCAGCAGCACGGGGTCCGGAAACACCATATATTTT
CDR3aa: CASSTGSGNTIYF

j_gene: TRBJ1-5
d_gene: NA
abundance: many
v_gene: TRBV20-1
CDR3nt: TGCAGTGTCTCGCCACCTTCTTCCAATCAGCCCCAGCATTTT
CDR3aa: CSVSPPSSNQPQHF

j_gene: TRBJ2-2
d_gene: TRBD1
abundance: few
v_gene: TRBV7-9
CDR3nt: TGTGCCAGCAGCTTAGTGACAGGGACCACCGGGGAGCTGTTTTTT
CDR3aa: CASSLVTGTTGELFF

j_gene: TRBJ2-7
d_gene: TRBD2
abundance: many
v_gene: TRBV5-1
CDR3nt: TGCGCCAGCTCTCATAGCGGGATTTACGAGCAGTACTTC
CDR3aa: CASSHSGIYEQYF

j_gene: TRBJ1-4
d_gene: NA
abundance: many
v_gene: TRBV10-3
CDR3nt: TGTGCCATCAGTGAGTCGGGACTTAATGAAAAACTGTTTTTT
CDR3aa: CAISESGLNEKLFF

j_gene: TRBJ2-1
d_gene: NA
abundance: many
v_gene: TRBV5-1
CDR3nt: TGCGCCAGCAGCTTGGACAGACCTTACAATGAGCAGTTCTTC
CDR3aa: CASSLDRPYNEQFF

j_gene: TRBJ2-2
d_gene: TRBD1
abundance: many
v_gene: TRBV29-1
CDR3nt: TGCAGCGGACAGGGGGTTAACACCGGGGAGCTGTTTTTT
CDR3aa: CSGQGVNTGELFF

j_gene: TRBJ1-5
d_gene: NA
abundance: many
v_gene: TRBV10-2
CDR3nt: TGCGCCAGCAGTGGTCCTGCGCCTCAGCCCCAGCATTTT
CDR3aa: CASSGPAPQPQHF